The next 17 T cell receptor beta chains were all read from a single sample in a study of beta chain features in type 1 diabetes. Expressed TCRB transcripts got sequenced, as all isolated RNA was reverse transcribed. This table comes from immunoSEQ multiplex PCR, and its TCRdb copy is limited to in-frame clones, with some not included. Seen here are 350,000 to 450,000 clones, around 16% observed once, and the top ten hold roughly 0.017%. The sequenced sample consisted of naive CD4+ T cells from blood. The receptor set was obtained from a woman aged 18-29 years in good health.

The chain is built from TRBV7-9 and TRBJ2-3, with 7 bases identical to TRBD1. The CDR3 totals 15 residues. V was clipped by 2 bases and J by 3 bases; unmatched bases: 5. Germline assignment: CDR1 SEHNR and CDR2 FQNEAQ (reference sequence). The CDR3 region has the DNA TGTGCCAGCAGCTTATGGCAGGGGGAAACAGATACGCAGTATTTT. Translated: CASSLWQGETDTQYF.

This clone was detected a few times. The chain has TRBV28 and TRBJ2-7, with D possibly matching TRBD1 (6 bases). This CDR3 comprises 12 residues. Germline V gives CDR1 MDHEN, CDR2 SYDVKM. With 6 bases removed from V and 6 bases from J, the gap between germline ends came to 12 bases. Here the CDR3 reads CASRLQGGEQYF. The CDR3 nucleotides are TGTGCCAGCAGACTTCAAGGGGGCGAGCAGTACTTC.

This clone was recorded a few times. The V and J genes are TRBV5-1 and TRBJ2-7; no clear D gene. This CDR3 is built from 15 residues. Germline assignment: CDR1 SGHRS and CDR2 YFSETQ. The V and J ends lost 4 bases and 3 bases respectively, with 17 bases between them. DNA for the CDR3: TGCGCCAGCAGCGAAGCCTCCGGGTCCTACTACGAGCAGTACTTC. This translates into CASSEASGSYYEQYF.

The gene calls are TRBV7-2 and TRBJ2-7, with 8 nucleotides matching TRBD1. Per germline, CDR1 SGHTA and CDR2 FQGNSA. V trimming: 3 bases; J trimming: 3 bases; junction bases outside the gene matches: 7. The CDR3 has 15 amino acids. For the CDR3, the DNA is TGTGCCAGCAGCTTGGTCACAGGGGGAAACTACGAGCAGTACTTC. Translation: CASSLVTGGNYEQYF.

In this sample, this clone turned up a few times. V usage is TRBV7-9 and J usage is TRBJ1-1; D uncertain. With 1 base removed from V and 3 bases from J, the gap between germline ends came to 12 bases. CDR1 is SEHNR and CDR2 is FQNEAQ in the germline V gene (reference sequence). CDR3 length: 15 residues. The CDR3 DNA reads TGTGCCAGCAGCTTAGTTCGCCTCACGGACACTGAAGCTTTCTTT. Translation: CASSLVRLTDTEAFF.

The V call is TRBV6-5, the J call TRBJ2-3, with D possibly TRBD2 on 6 matching bases. The V gene lost 3 bases and the J gene lost 0 bases, with 10 bases spanning the gap. The CDR3 spans 15 residues. From germline, CDR1 is MNHEY and CDR2 SVGAGI. The CDR3 bases are TGTGCCAGCAGTTATCGGCGGGGAAGCACAGATACGCAGTATTTT. Translation gives CASSYRRGSTDTQYF.

In this sample, this clone turned up a few times. The V gene is TRBV29-1, the J gene TRBJ2-7; D uncertain. CDR3 length equals 13 residues. Germline V gene lookup returns CDR1 SQVTM and CDR2 ANQGSEA. Deletions cut 1 base from V and 0 bases from J, with 7 bases between. CDR3 sequence (DNA): TGCAGCGTTGAAGGGGCAGTCTCCTACGAGCAGTACTTC. Amino acid sequence: CSVEGAVSYEQYF.

This clone was seen more than once but under ten times. Other nucleotide sequences from this sample produce the same CDR3. The CDR3 here is CASSSQGLNQPQHF. In DNA, the CDR3 is TGTGCCAGCAGCTCCCAGGGGCTCAATCAGCCCCAGCATTTT. The chain uses TRBV7-2 and TRBJ1-5, with D maybe TRBD1 (6 bases). Looked up from germline, CDR1 is SGHTA and CDR2 is FQGNSA. The CDR3 totals 14 residues. V gave up 4 bases and J gave up 3 bases, with 10 bases separating them.

The chain uses TRBV5-1 and TRBJ2-7, with 7 bases lining up with TRBD2. There are 15 residues in the CDR3. CDR1 and CDR2 from the germline V gene are SGHRS and YFSETQ. The V segment lost 0 bases and the J segment 6 bases; nucleotides outside the gene matches: 9. CDR3 in amino acids: CASSLATGLNSEQYF. CDR3 in DNA: TGCGCCAGCAGCTTGGCGACGGGACTAAATAGCGAGCAGTACTTC.

CDR3 amino acids: CASSYGLAGVGEQYF. CDR3 DNA: TGCGCCAGCAGCTACGGACTAGCGGGAGTAGGTGAGCAGTACTTC. The V call is TRBV4-3, the J call TRBJ2-7; 13 nucleotides line up with TRBD2. Germline V gene lookup returns CDR1 LGHNA and CDR2 YSLEER. With 5 bases clipped from V and 7 bases from J, the junction kept 8 bases outside the gene matches. The CDR3 is 15 amino acids.

This clone was counted between two and nine times. The chain employs TRBV7-9 and TRBJ2-4; 9 bases agree with TRBD1. CDR1 is SEHNR and CDR2 is FQNEAQ in the germline V gene (reference sequence). The CDR3 consists of 14 residues. Trimming at V came to 5 bases and at J to 9 bases, leaving 8 bases not matched to a gene. The CDR3 is CASSPRQGGGIQYF. CDR3 in DNA: TGTGCCAGCAGCCCCAGACAGGGGGGGGGCATTCAGTACTTC.

This clone was counted between two and nine times. The gene calls are TRBV4-1 and TRBJ2-7; TRBD2 agrees at 11 bases. The V and J ends lost 6 bases and 4 bases, in that order; junction bases with no gene match: 8. The CDR3 is 15 amino acids. Germline V lookup: CDR1 MGHRA, CDR2 YSYEKL. The CDR3 loop reads CASSRTSGSRYEQYF. As DNA, the CDR3 is TGCGCCAGCAGTCGAACTAGCGGGAGTCGATACGAGCAGTACTTC.

CDR3 nucleotide sequence: TGTGCCATCAGTTCCGGGACAGGGACGAATGAGCAGTTCTTC. This sequence encodes CAISSGTGTNEQFF. The V gene is TRBV10-3, the J gene TRBJ2-1, with 9 bases that match TRBD1. The CDR3 runs to 14 residues. Trimming at V came to 5 bases and at J to 7 bases, leaving 6 bases not matched to a gene. Germline values: CDR1 ENHRY, CDR2 SYGVKD.

The CDR3 reads CASSERLGGFF. DNA for the CDR3: TGTGCCAGCAGTGAACGGCTAGGGGGGTTCTTC. The chain links TRBV6-1 to TRBJ2-1, with D possibly TRBD1 on 6 matching bases. Germline CDR1 is MNHNS and CDR2 is SASEGT. The CDR3 covers 11 residues. Between the trimmed V and J ends, which lost 2 bases and 15 bases, there was a span of 11 bases.

This clone was counted only a few times. The V and J genes are TRBV7-2 and TRBJ2-1; possibly TRBD2 for D (5 bases). Per the germline V gene, CDR1 is SGHTA and CDR2 is FQGNSA. Between the trimmed V and J ends, which lost 8 bases and 0 bases, there was a span of 14 bases. The CDR3 covers 15 residues. The CDR3 sequence is CASAKAAASYNEQFF. CDR3 coding DNA: TGTGCCAGCGCTAAGGCAGCGGCCTCCTACAATGAGCAGTTCTTC.

In DNA, the CDR3 is TGTGCCAGCAGTCCTATAACGGGAGGGTTCTTTCAGCAGCCCCAGCATTTT. Its translation: CASSPITGGFFQQPQHF. The rearrangement uses TRBV7-2 and TRBJ1-5; D gene uncertain. This CDR3 comprises 17 residues. Per the germline V gene, CDR1 is SGHTA and CDR2 is FQGNSA. V was cut by 6 bases and J by 7 bases, with 25 bases left in between.

This clone was detected only a few times. The rearrangement uses TRBV13 and TRBJ2-3; a weak D match, TRBD1 (6 bases). Germline V gene sequence: CDR1 PRHDT, CDR2 FYEKMQ (reference sequence). This CDR3 has 14 amino acids. V lost 5 bases, J lost 1 base, and 10 bases lay in between. CDR3 in DNA: TGTGCCAGCAGCAACAGGGCCGGCACAGATACGCAGTATTTT. Protein sequence: CASSNRAGTDTQYF. Full variable domain (missing parts from reference TRBV13 and TRBJ2-3): AAGVIQSPRHLIKEKRETATLKCYPIPRHDTVYWYQQGPGQDPQFLISFYEKMQSDKGSIPDRFSAQQFSDYHSELNMSSLELGDSALYFCASSNRAGTDTQYFGPGTRLTVL.